Below, one T cell receptor (beta chain) is given with its context. The sample comes from a study of blood T cell repertoires in COVID-19. About the study: Specimens from acute and convalescent COVID-19 originated in the United States, Italy and Spain. PBMCs, B-cell-depleted T cells, or T cells were the source of the cDNA or gDNA that made up the material.

Authors' analysis steps: From reference gene primer amplification, estimates of nucleated cell counts were derived. Only in-frame clones appear in the TCRdb table, and some are missing; sequencing was by immunoSEQ multiplex PCR. The DNA was the basis for D and trimming; V, J and clone size are from that table. The table has 70,000 to 90,000 clones, approximately 87% seen once. With 0 bases clipped from V and 3 bases from J, the junction kept 0 bases outside the gene matches. Germline CDR1 PRHDT, CDR2 FYEKMQ (reference sequence). This CDR3 comprises 15 residues. The sequence came from a human donor in a cohort sampled during active COVID-19. Input material: peripheral blood. The V and J genes are TRBV13 and TRBJ2-1; 9 bases are shared with TRBD2. The CDR3 loop is CASSLGRGGYNEQFF. CDR3 nucleotide sequence: TGTGCCAGCAGCTTAGGGCGGGGGGGCTACAATGAGCAGTTCTTC.